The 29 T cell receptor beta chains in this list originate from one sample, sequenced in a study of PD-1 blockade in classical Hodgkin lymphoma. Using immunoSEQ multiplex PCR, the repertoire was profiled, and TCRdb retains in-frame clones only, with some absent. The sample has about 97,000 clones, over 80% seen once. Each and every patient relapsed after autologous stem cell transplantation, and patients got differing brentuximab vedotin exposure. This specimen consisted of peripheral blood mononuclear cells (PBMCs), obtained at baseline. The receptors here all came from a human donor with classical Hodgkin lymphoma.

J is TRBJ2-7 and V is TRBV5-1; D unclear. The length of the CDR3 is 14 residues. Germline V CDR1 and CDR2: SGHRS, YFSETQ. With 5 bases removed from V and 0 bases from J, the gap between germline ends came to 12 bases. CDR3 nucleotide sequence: TGCGCCAGCAGACCGGACGGAGTCTCCTACGAGCAGTACTTC. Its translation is CASRPDGVSYEQYF.

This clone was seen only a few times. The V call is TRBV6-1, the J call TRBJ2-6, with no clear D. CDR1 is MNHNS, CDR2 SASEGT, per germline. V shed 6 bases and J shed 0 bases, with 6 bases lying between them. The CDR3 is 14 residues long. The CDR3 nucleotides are TGTGCCAGCAGCCAGAGCTCTGGGGCCAACGTCCTGACTTTC. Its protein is CASSQSSGANVLTF.

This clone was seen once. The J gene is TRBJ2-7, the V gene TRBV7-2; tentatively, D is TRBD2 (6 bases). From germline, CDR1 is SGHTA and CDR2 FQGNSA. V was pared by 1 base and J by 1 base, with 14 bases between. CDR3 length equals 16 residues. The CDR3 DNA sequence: TGTGCCAGCAGCTTAGGCGGGGCTAGCTATTCCTACGAGCAGTACTTC. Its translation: CASSLGGASYSYEQYF. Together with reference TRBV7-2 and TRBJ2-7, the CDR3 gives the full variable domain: GAGVSQSPSNKVTEKGKDVELRCDPISGHTALYWYRQSLGQGLEFLIYFQGNSAPDKSGLPSDRFSAERTGGSVSTLTIQRTQQEDSAVYLCASSLGGASYSYEQYFGPGTRLTVT.

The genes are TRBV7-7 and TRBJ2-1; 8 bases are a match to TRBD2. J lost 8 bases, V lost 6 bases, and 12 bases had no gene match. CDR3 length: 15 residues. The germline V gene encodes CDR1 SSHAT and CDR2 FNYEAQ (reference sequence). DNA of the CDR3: TGTGCCAGCAGAAAGGGACTAGGACCCGGGGATGAGCAGTTCTTC. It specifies CASRKGLGPGDEQFF.

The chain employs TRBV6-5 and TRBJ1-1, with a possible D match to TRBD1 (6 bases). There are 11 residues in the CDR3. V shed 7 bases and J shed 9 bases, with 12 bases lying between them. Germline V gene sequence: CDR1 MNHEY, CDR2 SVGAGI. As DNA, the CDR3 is TGTGCCAGCACCGAACAGGGCAAAGCTTTCTTT. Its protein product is CASTEQGKAFF.

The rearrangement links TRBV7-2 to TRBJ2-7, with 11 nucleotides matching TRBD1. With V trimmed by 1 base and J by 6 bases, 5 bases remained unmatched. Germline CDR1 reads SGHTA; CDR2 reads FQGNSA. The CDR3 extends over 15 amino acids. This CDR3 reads CASSLGRTGGGEQYF. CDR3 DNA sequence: TGTGCCAGCAGCTTAGGGCGGACAGGGGGCGGCGAGCAGTACTTC.

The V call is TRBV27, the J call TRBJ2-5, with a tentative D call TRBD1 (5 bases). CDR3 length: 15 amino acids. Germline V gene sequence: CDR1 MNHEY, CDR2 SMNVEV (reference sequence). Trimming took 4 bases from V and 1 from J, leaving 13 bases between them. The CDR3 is CASSSLGQFQETQYF. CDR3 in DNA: TGTGCCAGCAGTTCCTTGGGGCAGTTCCAAGAGACCCAGTACTTC.

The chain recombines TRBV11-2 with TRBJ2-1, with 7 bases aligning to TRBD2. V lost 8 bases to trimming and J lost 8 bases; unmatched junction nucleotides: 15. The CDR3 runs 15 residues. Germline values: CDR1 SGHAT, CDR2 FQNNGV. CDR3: CASDPGAGVWDEQFF. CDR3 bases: TGTGCCAGCGACCCCGGGGCGGGAGTATGGGATGAGCAGTTCTTC.

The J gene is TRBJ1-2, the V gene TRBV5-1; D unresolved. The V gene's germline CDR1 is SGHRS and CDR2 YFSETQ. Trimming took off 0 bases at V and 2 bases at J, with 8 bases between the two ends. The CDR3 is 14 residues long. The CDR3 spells CASSLETPNYGYTF. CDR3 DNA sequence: TGCGCCAGCAGCTTGGAGACACCGAACTATGGCTACACCTTC.

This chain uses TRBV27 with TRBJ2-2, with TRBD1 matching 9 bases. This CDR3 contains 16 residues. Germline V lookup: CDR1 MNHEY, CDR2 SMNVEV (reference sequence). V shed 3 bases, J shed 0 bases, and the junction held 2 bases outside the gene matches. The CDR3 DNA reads TGTGCCAGCAGTTTGGGGACAGGGCCGAACACCGGGGAGCTGTTTTTT. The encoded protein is CASSLGTGPNTGELFF.

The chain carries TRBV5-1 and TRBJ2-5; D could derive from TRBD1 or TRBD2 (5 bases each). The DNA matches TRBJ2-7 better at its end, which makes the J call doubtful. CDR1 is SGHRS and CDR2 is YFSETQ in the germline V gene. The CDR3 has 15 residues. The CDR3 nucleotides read TGCGCCAGCAGCTTGGGTGGGACGGTTGACTACGAGCAGTACTTC. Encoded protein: CASSLGGTVDYEQYF.

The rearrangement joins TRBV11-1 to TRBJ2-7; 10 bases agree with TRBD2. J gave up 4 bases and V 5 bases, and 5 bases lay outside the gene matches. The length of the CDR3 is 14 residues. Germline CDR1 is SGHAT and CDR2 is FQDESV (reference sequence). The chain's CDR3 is CASSTVAGGYEQYF. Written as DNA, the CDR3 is TGTGCCAGCAGCACCGTAGCGGGAGGATACGAGCAGTACTTC.

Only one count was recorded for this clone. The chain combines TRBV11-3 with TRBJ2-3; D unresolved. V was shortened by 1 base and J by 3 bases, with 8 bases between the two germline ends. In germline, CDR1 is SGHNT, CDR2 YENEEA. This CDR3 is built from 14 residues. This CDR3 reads CASSLGVGTDTQYF. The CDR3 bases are TGTGCCAGCAGCTTAGGGGTGGGGACAGATACGCAGTATTTT.

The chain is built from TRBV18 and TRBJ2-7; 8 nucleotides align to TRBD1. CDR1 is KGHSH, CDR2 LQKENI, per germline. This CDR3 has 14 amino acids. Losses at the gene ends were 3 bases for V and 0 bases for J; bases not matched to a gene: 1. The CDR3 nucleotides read TGTGCCAGCTCACCGACAGGGGACTCCTACGAGCAGTACTTC. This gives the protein CASSPTGDSYEQYF.

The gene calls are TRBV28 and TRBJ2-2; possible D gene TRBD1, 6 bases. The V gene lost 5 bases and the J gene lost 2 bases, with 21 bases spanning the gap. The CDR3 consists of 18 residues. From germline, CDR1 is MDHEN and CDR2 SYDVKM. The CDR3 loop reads CASSRRTRGRGNTGELFF. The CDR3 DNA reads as TGTGCCAGCAGTCGACGAACCCGAGGCAGGGGAAACACCGGGGAGCTGTTTTTT.

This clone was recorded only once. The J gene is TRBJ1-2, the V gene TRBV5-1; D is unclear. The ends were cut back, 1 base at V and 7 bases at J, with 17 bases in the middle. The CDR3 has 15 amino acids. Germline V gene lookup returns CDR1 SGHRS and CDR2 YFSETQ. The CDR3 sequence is CASSLTPGDAGGYTF. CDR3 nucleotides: TGCGCCAGCAGCTTGACTCCGGGTGACGCGGGTGGCTACACCTTC.

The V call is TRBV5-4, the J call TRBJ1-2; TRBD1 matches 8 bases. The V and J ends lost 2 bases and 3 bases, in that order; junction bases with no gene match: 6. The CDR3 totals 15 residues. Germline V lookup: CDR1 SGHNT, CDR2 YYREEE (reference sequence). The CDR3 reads CASSFRTGKDYGYTF. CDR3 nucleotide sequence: TGTGCCAGCAGCTTTAGGACAGGGAAGGACTATGGCTACACCTTC.

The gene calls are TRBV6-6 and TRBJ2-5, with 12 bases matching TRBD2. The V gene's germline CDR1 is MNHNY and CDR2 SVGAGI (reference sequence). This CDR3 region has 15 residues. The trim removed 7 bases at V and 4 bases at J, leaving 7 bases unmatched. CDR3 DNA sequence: TGTGCCAGCACCTTCATGGGACTAGCGGGAGAGACCCAGTACTTC. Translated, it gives CASTFMGLAGETQYF.

CDR3 DNA: TGTGCCAGCTCACCCGGACTAGCGGATTTTTACTCCTACGAGCAGTACTTC. Encoded protein: CASSPGLADFYSYEQYF. The V gene is TRBV18, the J gene TRBJ2-7; 10 bases are shared with TRBD2. The V and J ends lost 3 bases and 0 bases, in that order; junction bases with no gene match: 8. This CDR3 comprises 17 residues. From germline, CDR1 is KGHSH and CDR2 LQKENI.

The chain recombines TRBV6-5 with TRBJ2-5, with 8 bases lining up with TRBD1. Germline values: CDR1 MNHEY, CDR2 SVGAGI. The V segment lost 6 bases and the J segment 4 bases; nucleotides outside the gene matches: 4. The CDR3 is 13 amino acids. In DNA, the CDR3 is TGTGCCAGCAGACGTACAGGGGGAGAGACCCAGTACTTC. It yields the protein CASRRTGGETQYF.

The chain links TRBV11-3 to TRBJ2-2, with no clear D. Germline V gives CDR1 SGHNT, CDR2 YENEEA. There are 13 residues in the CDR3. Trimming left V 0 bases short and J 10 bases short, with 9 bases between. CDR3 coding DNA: TGTGCCAGCAGCTTAGAGGGCAGCCCGGAGCTGTTTTTT. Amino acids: CASSLEGSPELFF.

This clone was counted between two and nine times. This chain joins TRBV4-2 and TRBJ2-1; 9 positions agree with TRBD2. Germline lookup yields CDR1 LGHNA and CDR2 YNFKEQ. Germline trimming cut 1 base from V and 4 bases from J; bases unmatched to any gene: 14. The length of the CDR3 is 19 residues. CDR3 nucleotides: TGTGCCAGCAGCCAAGTACTAGCGGGCCGCGCCAAATCTTACAATGAGCAGTTCTTC. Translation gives CASSQVLAGRAKSYNEQFF.

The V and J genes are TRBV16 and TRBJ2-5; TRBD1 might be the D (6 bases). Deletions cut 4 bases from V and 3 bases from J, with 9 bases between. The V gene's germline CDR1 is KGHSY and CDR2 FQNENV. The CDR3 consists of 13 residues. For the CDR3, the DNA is TGTGCCAGCAGCCCTAACAGGGAAGAGACCCAGTACTTC. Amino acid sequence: CASSPNREETQYF.

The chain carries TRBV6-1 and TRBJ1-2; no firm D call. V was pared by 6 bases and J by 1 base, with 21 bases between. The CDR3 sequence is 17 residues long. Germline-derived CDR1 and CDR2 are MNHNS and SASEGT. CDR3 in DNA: TGTGCCAGCAGAGAAATCCCCGGGATGTGGGGTAACTATGGCTACACCTTC. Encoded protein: CASREIPGMWGNYGYTF.

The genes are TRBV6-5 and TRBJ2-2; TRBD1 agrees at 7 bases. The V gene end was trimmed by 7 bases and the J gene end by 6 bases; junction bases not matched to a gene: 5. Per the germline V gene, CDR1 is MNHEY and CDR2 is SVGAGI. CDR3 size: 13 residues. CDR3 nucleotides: TGTGCCAGCACCCGACAGGGAGCCGGGGAGCTGTTTTTT. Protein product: CASTRQGAGELFF.

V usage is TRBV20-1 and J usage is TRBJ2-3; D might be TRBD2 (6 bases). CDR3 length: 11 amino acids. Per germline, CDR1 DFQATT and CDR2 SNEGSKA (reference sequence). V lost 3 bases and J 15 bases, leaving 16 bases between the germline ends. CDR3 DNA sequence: TGCAGTGCTAGTCAGGGCGGGAAACAATATTTT. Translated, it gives CSASQGGKQYF.

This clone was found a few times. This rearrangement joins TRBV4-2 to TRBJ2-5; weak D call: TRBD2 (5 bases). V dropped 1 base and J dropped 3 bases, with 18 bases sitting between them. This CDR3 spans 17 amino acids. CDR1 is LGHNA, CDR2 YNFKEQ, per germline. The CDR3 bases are TGTGCCAGCAGCCAAGGGTTCGAGCACGGAGGTGAAGAGACCCAGTACTTC. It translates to CASSQGFEHGGEETQYF.

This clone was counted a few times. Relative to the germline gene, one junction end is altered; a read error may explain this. The CDR3 nucleotides read TGTGCCAGCAGCCCTGGGGGGCAGAAGTTCTTC. Translated: CASSPGGQKFF. This sequence joins TRBV7-2 and TRBJ2-7; D is perhaps TRBD1 or TRBD2 (6 bases each). Germline loops: CDR1 SGHTA, CDR2 FQGNSA. CDR3 size: 11 residues.

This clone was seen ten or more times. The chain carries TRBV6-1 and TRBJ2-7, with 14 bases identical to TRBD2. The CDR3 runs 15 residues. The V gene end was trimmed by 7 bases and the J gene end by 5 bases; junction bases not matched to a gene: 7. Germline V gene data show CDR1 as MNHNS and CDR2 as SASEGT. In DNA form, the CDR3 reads TGTGCCAGCACCCGGACTAGCGGGAGGCACAACGAGCAGTACTTC. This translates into CASTRTSGRHNEQYF.